Given below is one T cell receptor (beta chain) in context. Within a library made for alpha chains, this beta chain is off target, and its count is uninformative. These data are taken from a study of spatial heterogeneity in lung cancer. From the 5' RACE reads, TCRdb called clonotypes with MiXCR, one entry per CDR3 protein. The data hold 550 to 650 distinct CDR3 sequences, with over 75% observed a single time. Trimming stripped 4 bases from V and 7 bases from J, with 20 bases between. Germline CDR1 and CDR2: GTSNPN and SVGIG (reference sequence). The CDR3 is made up of 14 amino acids. Time point reported: sample taken at primary tumor resection. TCRs were sequenced from unsorted whole RNA of tumor, nontumor lung or PBMC. There were 72 donors, all of them untreated patients with early-stage non-small cell lung cancer.

Sequenced material: PBMCs, taken at surgery. The receptor comes from a female donor with early-stage non-small cell lung cancer. The rearrangement links TRBV30 to TRBJ2-7; a possible D gene is TRBD2 (5 bases). CDR3 region: CAWTPLGGRGEQYV. The CDR3, as DNA: TGTGCCTGGACCCCTCTGGGCGGACGAGGGGAGCAGTACGTC.